The sequence of this TCR beta chain was determined in a study of T cell responses to AZD1222 COVID-19 vaccine. Study results and limitations: Donors were chiefly white British, with a greater number of females, and clonal diversity was perhaps underestimated.

Points on this clone: The antigen is unknown.

This table comes from immunoSEQ multiplex PCR, and its TCRdb copy is limited to in-frame clones, with some not included. Here the sample spans some 130,000 clones, about 80% being singletons. The TCR comes from an adult in good health. Sequences were derived from peripheral blood, sampled on day 0 of AZD1222 vaccination.

The CDR3, as DNA: TGTGCCAGCAGTTACTCGATGAGTGAAAAACTGTTTTTT. It is translated as CASSYSMSEKLFF. V is TRBV6-5 and J is TRBJ1-4; the D is unclear. The CDR3 consists of 13 residues. Germline-derived CDR1 and CDR2 are MNHEY and SVGAGI. V was pared by 0 bases and J by 7 bases, with 6 bases between.